This paragraph covers one T cell receptor (beta chain) sequence. In germline, CDR1 is MGHRA, CDR2 YSYEKL. CDR3 length: 15 amino acids. Profiling relied on immunoSEQ multiplex PCR, and the TCRdb table lists in-frame clones only, not all of them. Among tens of thousands of clones listed, 85% were seen once. The data derive from a study of OX40 agonist ivuxolimab in advanced cancers. Study overall: Three patients had partial responses: one hepatocellular carcinoma, two cutaneous melanoma.

The sequenced sample was CD4+ or CD8+ T cells sorted from blood, obtained in a trial of the OX40 agonist ivuxolimab. The J gene is TRBJ2-5, the V gene TRBV4-1; TRBD1 or TRBD2 may be the D gene (6 bases each). The J call may be mistaken, given a closer DNA end match to TRBJ2-7. The sequence derives from an adult with an advanced solid tumor such as melanoma, head and neck, liver or kidney cancer. The DNA for the CDR3 is TGCGCCAGCAGCTATCAATTAGGAGGGGGCTACGAGCAGTACTTC. It is translated as CASSYQLGGGYEQYF.